This T cell receptor beta chain was retrieved from a study of cytomegalovirus exposure and HLA in healthy donors. Study in general: Earlier, some 170 million T cells were analyzed, and some 120 million unique TCR beta sequences were found among them. A preliminary data release comprised tens of millions of unique TCRs obtained from HLA-typed donors. Broader study findings: The study labeled fewer than 200 TCR beta chains cytomegalovirus-associated. Donor immune exposure was known only as CMV serostatus.

V lost 2 bases and J lost 10, with 14 bases in between. This CDR3 comprises 13 residues. Looked up from germline, CDR1 is SGHTA and CDR2 is FQGNSA. Concerning this clone: Its antigen is not identified.

PCR was performed using 60 Vbeta and 13 Jbeta primers. Assay used: immunoSEQ multiplex PCR; TCRdb lists only in-frame clones, some missing. This sample has about 170,000 clones; around 75% occur once, and the top ten carry 2.5% to 3%. This rearrangement joins TRBV7-2 to TRBJ1-1; D ambiguous. The specimen sequenced was PBMCs. The TCR sequence derives from a woman between 50 and 59 years old in good health and CMV-seropositive. The CDR3 bases are TGTGCCAGCAGCTTAAGTAACTATTGCGGAGCTTTCTTT. This translates into CASSLSNYCGAFF.